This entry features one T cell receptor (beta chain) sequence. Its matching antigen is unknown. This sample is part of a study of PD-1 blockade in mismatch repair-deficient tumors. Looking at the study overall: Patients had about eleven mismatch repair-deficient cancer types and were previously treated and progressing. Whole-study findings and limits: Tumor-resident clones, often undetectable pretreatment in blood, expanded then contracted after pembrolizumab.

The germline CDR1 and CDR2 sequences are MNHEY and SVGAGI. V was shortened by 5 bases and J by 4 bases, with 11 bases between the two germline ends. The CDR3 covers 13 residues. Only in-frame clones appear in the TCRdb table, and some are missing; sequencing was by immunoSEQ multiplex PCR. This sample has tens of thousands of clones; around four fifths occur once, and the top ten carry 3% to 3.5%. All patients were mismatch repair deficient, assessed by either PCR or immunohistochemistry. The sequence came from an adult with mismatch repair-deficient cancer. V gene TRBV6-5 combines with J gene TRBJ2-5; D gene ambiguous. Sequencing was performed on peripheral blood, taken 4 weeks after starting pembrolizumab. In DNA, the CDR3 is TGTGCCAGCAGTCGGTTTGAGACAGAGACCCAGTACTTC. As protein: CASSRFETETQYF.